This entry lists 26 T cell receptor beta chains sequenced from one sample in a study of metastatic and nonmetastatic thyroid tumors. TCRdb re-called the PCR reads with MiXCR. Of around 70,000 clones listed, less than 20% are singletons. All patients were untreated before thyroid surgery. Sequences were obtained from blood. These receptors were collected from a female donor with papillary thyroid cancer or a benign thyroid nodule (not recorded which). Some clones in this sample may be carry-over from other donors' samples.

Comments on this clone: At one of its ends the junction is not consistent with the germline gene, which may arise from a read error. The V gene is TRBV20-1, the J gene TRBJ1-2, with D maybe TRBD1 (6 bases). The germline CDR1 and CDR2 sequences are DFQATT and SNEGSKA (reference sequence). The CDR3 length is 14 residues. CDR3 nucleotide sequence: TGCAGTGCTAGTCGGGCAGGGGTTCTCTATAGCTACACCTTC. Translation: CSASRAGVLYSYTF.

There are many counts of this clone. Additional DNA sequences in this sample encode the identical CDR3. V gene TRBV11-2 combines with J gene TRBJ1-2; D may be TRBD1 (5 bases). V was clipped by 1 base and J by 8 bases, with 14 bases between them. The CDR3 spans 14 residues. Germline V gene sequence: CDR1 SGHAT, CDR2 FQNNGV. CDR3 DNA: TGTGCCAGCAGCTTAGGCTCCAGTCCAGGGGGCTACACCTTC. Protein product: CASSLGSSPGGYTF.

This clone was counted many times. The chain combines TRBV10-3 with TRBJ2-7; 7 bases are a match to TRBD2. Germline loops: CDR1 ENHRY, CDR2 SYGVKD. Trimming took 6 bases from V and 0 from J; bases not matched to a gene: 2. CDR3 length: 13 amino acids. CDR3 in DNA: TGTGCCATCAGAGGCGGGAGCTCCTACGAGCAGTACTTC. Its protein product is CAIRGGSSYEQYF.

This clone was seen at least ten times. V is TRBV5-1 and J is TRBJ2-7; D uncertain. The CDR3 consists of 12 residues. Trimming removed 4 bases from V and 4 bases from J, with 9 bases in between. The germline V gene encodes CDR1 SGHRS and CDR2 YFSETQ. The CDR3 coding sequence is TGCGCCAGCAGCCTTCGTTCGTACGAGCAGTACTTC. Translation gives CASSLRSYEQYF.

This clone was picked up many times. Other DNA sequences of this sample code for an identical CDR3. V gene TRBV5-1 combines with J gene TRBJ2-5; perhaps D is TRBD1 or TRBD2 (5 bases each). This CDR3 region has 14 residues. The ends were cut back, 4 bases at V and 3 bases at J, with 13 bases in the middle. Germline loops: CDR1 SGHRS, CDR2 YFSETQ. The CDR3: CASSRMGTKETQYF. For the CDR3, the DNA is TGCGCCAGCAGCCGGATGGGGACCAAAGAGACCCAGTACTTC.

This clone was observed at least ten times. The rearrangement joins TRBV30 to TRBJ2-3, with 11 bases that match TRBD1. CDR3 size: 15 residues. Per germline, CDR1 GTSNPN and CDR2 SVGIG (reference sequence). V trimming: 7 bases; J trimming: 1 base; junction bases outside the gene matches: 7. The CDR3 bases are TGTGCCTCCAAAGTGGGACAGGGGGGCACAGATACGCAGTATTTT. The encoded protein is CASKVGQGGTDTQYF.

This clone has ten or more counts. The V call is TRBV6-4, the J call TRBJ2-2, with 9 positions matching TRBD2. The CDR3 sequence is 15 residues long. Trimming took 2 bases from V and 6 from J; bases not matched to a gene: 4. Germline CDR1 is MRHNA and CDR2 is SNTAGT. The CDR3 bases are TGTGCCAGCAGTGACAGGGCGGGAGGGCCCGGGGAGCTGTTTTTT. This codes for CASSDRAGGPGELFF.

Ten or more counts support this clone. This CDR3 is also generated by other DNA sequences in the sample. The chain links TRBV9 to TRBJ2-2, with D uncertain. Deletions cut 3 bases from V and 2 bases from J, with 5 bases between. CDR3 length: 13 residues. From germline, CDR1 is SGDLS and CDR2 YYNGEE. CDR3 in amino acids: CASSGRNTGELFF. CDR3 DNA sequence: TGTGCCAGCAGCGGGAGAAACACCGGGGAGCTGTTTTTT.

This clone occurred many times. The chain has TRBV6-5 and TRBJ2-1; D might be TRBD2 (6 bases). This CDR3 comprises 16 residues. Germline V CDR1 and CDR2: MNHEY, SVGAGI. Trimming removed 0 bases from V and 0 bases from J, with 9 bases in between. In nucleotides, the CDR3 is TGTGCCAGCAGTTACTCGATGCGGGACTCCTACAATGAGCAGTTCTTC. It encodes CASSYSMRDSYNEQFF.

This rearrangement joins TRBV20-1 to TRBJ2-3; 8 nucleotides align to TRBD2. CDR3 length: 19 residues. The junction had 19 bases not matched to a gene; V was cut back by 0 bases and J by 5 bases. Germline CDR1 and CDR2: DFQATT and SNEGSKA (reference sequence). CDR3 loop: CSARDLSREGPGGIDTQYF. The CDR3 region has the DNA TGCAGTGCTAGAGATCTGTCGCGTGAGGGCCCGGGGGGGATAGATACGCAGTATTTT.

The chain has TRBV5-1 and TRBJ2-7; TRBD2 aligns across 8 bases. V shed 2 bases, J shed 3 bases, and the junction held 1 base outside the gene matches. This CDR3 is 13 amino acids long. From germline, CDR1 is SGHRS and CDR2 YFSETQ. The CDR3 coding sequence is TGCGCCAGCAGCTTTAGCGGGAACTACGAGCAGTACTTC. Translating it yields CASSFSGNYEQYF.

This clone was detected many times. The DNA of the CDR3 is TGTGCCAGCAGTTTACCGTCGGGGCTTGAGACCCAGTACTTC. It encodes CASSLPSGLETQYF. V gene TRBV28 combines with J gene TRBJ2-5; D is perhaps TRBD1 or TRBD2 (5 bases each). The germline gives CDR1 MDHEN, CDR2 SYDVKM. Trimming removed 2 bases at V and 5 bases at J, with 12 bases between. CDR3 size: 14 residues.

CDR3 sequence reads: CASSEVNTIYF. CDR3 sequence (DNA): TGTGCCAGCAGTGAAGTAAACACCATATATTTT. The chain couples TRBV6-1 to TRBJ1-3, with unresolved D. V shed 1 base and J shed 6 bases, with 1 base lying between them. The CDR3 spans 11 residues. Germline loops: CDR1 MNHNS, CDR2 SASEGT.

This clone showed up just once. The chain is built from TRBV9 and TRBJ2-2, with D unclear. This CDR3 is built from 13 residues. The V and J ends lost 0 bases and 5 bases respectively, with 5 bases between them. CDR1 and CDR2 (germline): SGDLS, YYNGEE. The CDR3 nucleotides read TGTGCCAGCAGCGTAGGTGGGACCGGGGAGCTGTTTTTT. It translates to CASSVGGTGELFF. Together with reference TRBV9 and TRBJ2-2, the CDR3 gives the full variable domain: DSGVTQTPKHLITATGQRVTLRCSPRSGDLSVYWYQQSLDQGLQFLIQYYNGEERAKGNILERFSAQQFPDLHSELNLSSLELGDSALYFCASSVGGTGELFFGEGSRLTVL.

The chain links TRBV28 to TRBJ2-7; 7 bases are shared with TRBD2. The CDR3 has 14 residues. The trim removed 5 bases at V and 2 bases at J, leaving 6 bases unmatched. The germline CDR1 and CDR2 sequences are MDHEN and SYDVKM. The CDR3 loop is CASSGGGLTYEQYF. The CDR3 nucleotides read TGTGCCAGCAGTGGGGGGGGATTAACCTACGAGCAGTACTTC.

Many counts were recorded for this clone. The chain employs TRBV24-1 and TRBJ2-1; possible D gene TRBD2, 7 bases. Germline CDR1 and CDR2: KGHDR and SFDVKD. CDR3 length: 17 residues. Deletions cut 0 bases from V and 5 bases from J, with 16 bases between. The CDR3 spells CATSDLRGAGLDNEQFF. Here the CDR3 DNA reads TGTGCCACCAGTGATTTGCGGGGGGCAGGACTGGACAATGAGCAGTTCTTC.

This clone was recorded many times. V and J are TRBV6-1 and TRBJ1-1; 7 bases fit TRBD1. Trimming took 7 bases from V and 4 from J; bases not matched to a gene: 9. From germline, CDR1 is MNHNS and CDR2 SASEGT. The CDR3 is 14 residues long. The DNA of the CDR3 is TGTGCCAGCACCGCAGGGGGGGGAACCACTGAAGCTTTCTTT. Its translation is CASTAGGGTTEAFF.

This clone has just a few counts. The V and J genes are TRBV12-3 or TRBV12-4 and TRBJ2-7; a possible D gene is TRBD1 (5 bases). Trimming pared 5 bases from V and 3 bases from J, leaving 8 bases between. The CDR3 consists of 12 residues. The DNA for the CDR3 is TGTGCCAGCAGTGGAGACAGCTACGAGCAGTACTTC. Translating gives CASSGDSYEQYF.

This clone was recorded at least ten times. The chain employs TRBV9 and TRBJ2-1, with D tentatively TRBD2 (5 bases). CDR1 is SGDLS and CDR2 is YYNGEE in the germline V gene. Trimming stripped 5 bases from V and 1 base from J, with 13 bases between. The CDR3 has 15 amino acids. DNA for the CDR3: TGTGCCAGCAGTCCCCAAGCGGCGTCCTACAATGAGCAGTTCTTC. It specifies CASSPQAASYNEQFF.

V gene TRBV19 combines with J gene TRBJ1-5; 7 nucleotides agree with TRBD1. CDR1 and CDR2 from the germline V gene are LNHDA and SQIVND (reference sequence). CDR3 length equals 15 residues. V lost 5 bases and J lost 4; bases outside the gene matches: 8. As DNA, the CDR3 is TGTGCCAGTAGTGTGTACAGGGGACGGAATCAGCCCCAGCATTTT. Amino acid sequence: CASSVYRGRNQPQHF.

This clone was detected ten times or more. The junction does not match germline at one end; this may be a read error. J is TRBJ2-1 and V is TRBV7-7; TRBD2 is a possible D gene (6 bases). Germline V gene data show CDR1 as SSHAT and CDR2 as FNYEAQ (reference sequence). This CDR3 contains 18 residues. The CDR3: CASIPPGESEAAYNEQFF. CDR3 nucleotides: TGTGCTAGCATCCCGCCGGGAGAAAGTGAGGCGGCCTACAATGAGCAGTTCTTC.

This clone was detected many times. The V gene is TRBV6-2 or TRBV6-3, the J gene TRBJ2-1, with 9 bases that match TRBD1. CDR1 MNHEY and CDR2 SVGEGT come from the germline V gene. The length of the CDR3 is 15 residues. V was pared by 2 bases and J by 13 bases, with 12 bases of the junction left unmatched. The CDR3 nucleotides read TGTGCCAGCAGTTACGGGAGGACAGGGGCAATCACCCAGTTCTTC. Translation gives CASSYGRTGAITQFF.

The chain has TRBV3-1 and TRBJ2-6; D ambiguous. The germline CDR1 and CDR2 sequences are LGHDT and YNNKEL (reference sequence). The CDR3 is 16 residues long. V was clipped by 0 bases and J by 3 bases, with 9 bases between them. In nucleotides, the CDR3 is TGTGCCAGCAGCCAAGAAGGTTGGAATGGGGCCAACGTCCTGACTTTC. Its translation is CASSQEGWNGANVLTF.

This clone was counted many times. V usage is TRBV3-1 and J usage is TRBJ2-1; D perhaps matches TRBD2 (5 bases). Trimming stripped 1 base from V and 5 bases from J, with 9 bases between. This CDR3 is built from 14 residues. The V gene's germline CDR1 is LGHDT and CDR2 YNNKEL (reference sequence). The CDR3 bases are TGTGCCAGCAGCCAAGTGGCCGGGGACAATGAGCAGTTCTTC. It codes for CASSQVAGDNEQFF.

This clone was seen at least ten times. Other DNA sequences from this sample encode an identical CDR3 as well. V usage is TRBV20-1 and J usage is TRBJ2-2; weak D call: TRBD1 (5 bases). V was cut by 2 bases and J by 1 base, with 11 bases left in between. From germline, CDR1 is DFQATT and CDR2 SNEGSKA (reference sequence). The length of the CDR3 is 15 residues. The CDR3 nucleotides are TGCAGTGCTAGATTGGTAGGGGTGAACACCGGGGAGCTGTTTTTT. Translating it yields CSARLVGVNTGELFF.

The table lists this clone with many counts. This chain links TRBV6-1 with TRBJ2-7; D is perhaps TRBD1 (6 bases). CDR3 size: 13 residues. V shed 6 bases and J shed 0 bases, with 9 bases lying between them. From germline, CDR1 is MNHNS and CDR2 SASEGT. CDR3 nucleotides: TGTGCCAGCAGGGACAGTGTCTCCTACGAGCAGTACTTC. Protein sequence: CASRDSVSYEQYF.